This TCR beta chain comes out of a study of technical replicates of blood from several donors. V lost 3 bases, J lost 0 bases, and 3 bases lay in between. The germline CDR1 and CDR2 sequences are SQVTM and ANQGSEA. This CDR3 region has 12 residues. TCRdb's table, derived via immunoSEQ multiplex PCR, lists solely in-frame clones and lacks some. The table has roughly 76,000 clones, roughly 94% seen once. Concerning this clone itself: The sample carries other DNA sequences with the same CDR3.

Sequenced material: T cells isolated from PBMCs. The V and J genes are TRBV29-1 and TRBJ2-1, with D unclear. This sequence was found in a human donor in good health. CDR3 amino acids: CSVERSYNEQFF. CDR3 DNA sequence: TGCAGCGTTGAGCGCTCCTACAATGAGCAGTTCTTC.